Shown below are 22 T cell receptor beta chains from a single sample sequenced in a study of blood T cells in healthy people across ages. Combining a sample-barcoded 5' primer with a J-beta primer mix, a second PCR ran for about 6 to 11 cycles. One entry per CDR3 protein, called by TCRdb with MiXCR from the 5' RACE reads. In the table there are about 1,500,000 distinct CDR3 sequences, 28% of which are singletons. The sample comprised blood. These receptors all come from a woman between 25 and 40 years old in good health.

The chain carries TRBV6-2 or TRBV6-3 and TRBJ2-3, with 8 bases matching TRBD2. Trimming at V came to 5 bases and at J to 2 bases, leaving 6 bases not matched to a gene. CDR1 MNHEY and CDR2 SVGEGT come from the germline V gene. The CDR3 spans 15 residues. In DNA form, the CDR3 reads TGTGCCAGCAGTCCAGCGGGGGTAGCCACAGATACGCAGTATTTT. It codes for CASSPAGVATDTQYF.

This clonotype has ten or more counts. V usage is TRBV7-2 and J usage is TRBJ2-7; D could derive from TRBD1 or TRBD2 (5 bases each). This CDR3 is built from 15 residues. Germline V gene lookup returns CDR1 SGHTA and CDR2 FQGNSA. The V gene lost 5 bases and the J gene lost 2 bases, with 16 bases spanning the gap. DNA of the CDR3: TGTGCCAGCAGCGCCCCCGCAGGGAGACCCTACGAGCAGTACTTC. Translation: CASSAPAGRPYEQYF.

This clonotype was seen ten or more times. V is TRBV10-3 and J is TRBJ2-5; 9 bases agree with TRBD1. Looked up from germline, CDR1 is ENHRY and CDR2 is SYGVKD. Trimming took 0 bases from V and 5 from J; bases not matched to a gene: 7. This CDR3 is 16 amino acids long. CDR3 in DNA: TGTGCCATCAGTGAGTCTTCCCGGACAGGGGAGGAGACCCAGTACTTC. Translated: CAISESSRTGEETQYF.

A word on this clonotype: This clone may be a read error of a much larger clone one base away. The chain combines TRBV7-2 with TRBJ2-7; 11 nucleotides match TRBD1. Germline CDR1 SGHTA, CDR2 FQGNSA. The CDR3 is 16 residues long. The chain's CDR3 is CAGSSKAGTGGYEQYF. In DNA, the CDR3 is TGTGCCGGCAGCTCCAAAGCGGGGACAGGGGGCTACGAGCAGTACTTC.

This clonotype was detected only a few times. The chain employs TRBV27 and TRBJ2-3; possible D gene TRBD1, 5 bases. V was pared by 1 base and J by 3 bases, with 11 bases between. There are 15 residues in the CDR3. The germline CDR1 and CDR2 sequences are MNHEY and SMNVEV (reference sequence). CDR3 DNA sequence: TGTGCCAGCAGTTTATTCGGGCAGGGAACAGATACGCAGTATTTT. Residues: CASSLFGQGTDTQYF.

The chain employs TRBV7-3 and TRBJ1-2; 7 bases match TRBD1. Per the germline V gene, CDR1 is SGHTA and CDR2 is FQGTGA. V trimming: 2 bases; J trimming: 8 bases; junction bases outside the gene matches: 8. The CDR3 is 14 amino acids. CDR3 sequence reads: CASSLPGTAGGYTF. In nucleotides, the CDR3 is TGTGCCAGCAGCTTACCTGGGACAGCGGGAGGCTACACCTTC. The full variable domain, with the rest looked up from reference TRBV7-3 and TRBJ1-2, is GAGVSQTPSNKVTEKGKYVELRCDPISGHTALYWYRQSLGQGPEFLIYFQGTGAADDSGLPNDRFFAVRPEGSVSTLKIQRTERGDSAVYLCASSLPGTAGGYTFGSGTRLTVV.

This clonotype was recorded a few times. This chain joins TRBV14 and TRBJ2-3; D is uncertain. This CDR3 spans 16 amino acids. Trimming shortened V by 6 bases and J by 0 bases, and 16 bases separated the two germline ends. Germline V gene data show CDR1 as SGHDN and CDR2 as FVKESK. CDR3 coding DNA: TGTGCCAGCAGTAACAGTCCCACCCCCAGCACAGATACGCAGTATTTT. The encoded protein is CASSNSPTPSTDTQYF.

This clonotype was seen a few times. The chain is built from TRBV7-2 and TRBJ2-5; D is unclear. This CDR3 contains 14 residues. Germline CDR1 SGHTA, CDR2 FQGNSA. Trimming shortened V by 6 bases and J by 3 bases, and 14 bases separated the two germline ends. The CDR3 here is CASRLGRAEETQYF. In nucleotides, the CDR3 is TGTGCCAGCAGATTGGGTCGGGCGGAAGAGACCCAGTACTTC.

In this sample, this clonotype turned up once. The rearrangement joins TRBV7-8 to TRBJ2-2; D gene unclear. CDR3 length equals 16 residues. V lost 4 bases and J 2 bases, leaving 14 bases between the germline ends. Germline CDR1 and CDR2: SGHVS and FQNEAQ. CDR3 in amino acids: CASSSPQAINTGELFF. As DNA, the CDR3 is TGTGCCAGCAGCTCCCCCCAGGCAATTAACACCGGGGAGCTGTTTTTT.

This clonotype occurred a few times. V gene TRBV14 combines with J gene TRBJ2-1, with D maybe TRBD2 (6 bases). The J call could be wrong; TRBJ2-7 is a better fit for the DNA end. Germline V gene lookup returns CDR1 SGHDN and CDR2 FVKESK. The CDR3 totals 14 residues. Here the CDR3 reads CASSRAGLYNEQYF. The CDR3 coding sequence is TGTGCCAGCAGCCGGGCGGGGCTTTACAATGAGCAGTACTTC.

The V call is TRBV20-1, the J call TRBJ1-5; 10 positions agree with TRBD1. The V segment lost 7 bases and the J segment 2 bases; nucleotides outside the gene matches: 14. The length of the CDR3 is 17 residues. Germline V gene sequence: CDR1 DFQATT, CDR2 SNEGSKA (reference sequence). For the CDR3, the DNA is TGCAGTGTCGCATCCGGGACAGGGGCTCTCGGCAATCAGCCCCAGCATTTT. Residues: CSVASGTGALGNQPQHF.

The chain employs TRBV2 and TRBJ2-1, with a possible D match to TRBD2 (5 bases). Germline V lookup: CDR1 SNHLY, CDR2 FYNNEI. The CDR3 is 11 residues long. Trimming stripped 6 bases from V and 8 bases from J, with 8 bases between. The CDR3 spells CASRAEDEQFF. The CDR3 DNA is TGTGCCAGCAGGGCGGAGGATGAGCAGTTCTTC.

This sequence joins TRBV12-3 or TRBV12-4 and TRBJ1-1; D not resolved. V dropped 4 bases and J dropped 8 bases, with 14 bases sitting between them. CDR3 length equals 13 residues. The CDR3 sequence: CASSSELGFEAFF. CDR3 in DNA: TGTGCCAGCAGTTCGGAGCTCGGTTTCGAAGCTTTCTTT.

In this sample, this clonotype turned up many times. The J gene is TRBJ2-7, the V gene TRBV29-1, with 9 bases aligning to TRBD1. Germline V gives CDR1 SQVTM, CDR2 ANQGSEA. The CDR3 length is 15 residues. With 4 bases clipped from V and 1 base from J, the junction kept 8 bases outside the gene matches. CDR3 region: CSVGTPDRGSYEQYF. CDR3 in DNA: TGCAGCGTTGGGACACCGGACAGGGGTTCCTACGAGCAGTACTTC.

This clonotype was seen ten or more times. V and J are TRBV29-1 and TRBJ2-7; D might be TRBD1 (8 bases). Trimming cost V 5 bases and J 4 bases, with 15 bases left between them. The CDR3 has 13 residues. Per germline, CDR1 SQVTM and CDR2 ANQGSEA. The CDR3 sequence: CSVTAQGGYEQYF. Written as DNA, the CDR3 is TGCAGCGTTACAGCACAGGGGGGGTACGAGCAGTACTTC.

The rearrangement links TRBV2 to TRBJ2-5, with unresolved D. V was pared by 7 bases and J by 7 bases, with 10 bases between. The germline V gene has CDR1 SNHLY and CDR2 FYNNEI. The CDR3 contains 11 residues. As DNA, the CDR3 is TGTGCCAGCACCCAATTGGGGACCCAGTACTTC. Translated: CASTQLGTQYF.

V and J are TRBV7-2 and TRBJ2-7; no reliable D call. The CDR3 contains 15 residues. The ends were cut back, 5 bases at V and 6 bases at J, with 20 bases in the middle. Germline CDR1 and CDR2: SGHTA and FQGNSA. CDR3 nucleotide sequence: TGTGCCAGCAGCAATCCCGCGAGCGCCCAATGCGAGCAGTACTTC. Its protein product is CASSNPASAQCEQYF.

The rearrangement links TRBV7-2 to TRBJ2-5, with D possibly matching TRBD2 (7 bases). V was cut by 5 bases and J by 4 bases, with 17 bases left in between. Germline V CDR1 and CDR2: SGHTA, FQGNSA. This CDR3 is built from 15 residues. CDR3: CASSQGGERVETQYF. DNA of the CDR3: TGTGCCAGCAGCCAAGGGGGGGAGAGAGTAGAGACCCAGTACTTC.

The chain recombines TRBV20-1 with TRBJ2-1, with D possibly being TRBD2 (5 bases). There are 14 residues in the CDR3. With 5 bases removed from V and 3 bases from J, the gap between germline ends came to 14 bases. Germline V lookup: CDR1 DFQATT, CDR2 SNEGSKA (reference sequence). CDR3: CSAPRSGGYNEQFF. The CDR3 DNA follows: TGCAGTGCTCCTAGGTCCGGAGGCTACAATGAGCAGTTCTTC.

The chain recombines TRBV7-2 with TRBJ2-3; 11 bases are shared with TRBD2. The V gene's germline CDR1 is SGHTA and CDR2 FQGNSA. The trim removed 3 bases at V and 1 base at J, leaving 6 bases unmatched. The CDR3 consists of 17 residues. DNA for the CDR3: TGTGCCAGCAGCTTCGAGCTAGCGGGGGGAGGCACAGATACGCAGTATTTT. The encoded protein is CASSFELAGGGTDTQYF.

This clonotype has more than one count but fewer than ten. The chain is built from TRBV3-1 and TRBJ2-1; either TRBD1 or TRBD2 may supply D (5 bases each). V shed 4 bases and J shed 5 bases, with 12 bases lying between them. The CDR3 consists of 14 residues. Looked up from germline, CDR1 is LGHDT and CDR2 is YNNKEL (reference sequence). CDR3 in DNA: TGTGCCAGCAGCCCATGGGACCGTAACAATGAGCAGTTCTTC. Its translation: CASSPWDRNNEQFF.

CDR3 loop: CASGGDREQYF. The CDR3 DNA reads TGCGCCAGTGGTGGGGACCGCGAGCAGTACTTC. This chain links TRBV5-1 with TRBJ2-7; D assignment may be TRBD1 or TRBD2 (5 bases each). Trimming shortened V by 8 bases and J by 6 bases, and 12 bases separated the two germline ends. This CDR3 is 11 amino acids long. CDR1 is SGHRS, CDR2 YFSETQ, per germline.